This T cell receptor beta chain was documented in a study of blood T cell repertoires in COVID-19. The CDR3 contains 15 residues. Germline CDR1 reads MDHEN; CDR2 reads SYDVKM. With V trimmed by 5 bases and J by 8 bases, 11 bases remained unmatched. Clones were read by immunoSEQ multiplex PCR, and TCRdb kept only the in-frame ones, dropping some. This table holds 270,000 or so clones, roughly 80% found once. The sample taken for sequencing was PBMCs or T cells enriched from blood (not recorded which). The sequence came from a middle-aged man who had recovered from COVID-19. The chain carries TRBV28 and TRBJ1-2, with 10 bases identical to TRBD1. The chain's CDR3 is CASSLHGTGAGGYTF. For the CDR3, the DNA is TGTGCCAGCAGTCTCCATGGGACAGGGGCGGGAGGCTACACCTTC.